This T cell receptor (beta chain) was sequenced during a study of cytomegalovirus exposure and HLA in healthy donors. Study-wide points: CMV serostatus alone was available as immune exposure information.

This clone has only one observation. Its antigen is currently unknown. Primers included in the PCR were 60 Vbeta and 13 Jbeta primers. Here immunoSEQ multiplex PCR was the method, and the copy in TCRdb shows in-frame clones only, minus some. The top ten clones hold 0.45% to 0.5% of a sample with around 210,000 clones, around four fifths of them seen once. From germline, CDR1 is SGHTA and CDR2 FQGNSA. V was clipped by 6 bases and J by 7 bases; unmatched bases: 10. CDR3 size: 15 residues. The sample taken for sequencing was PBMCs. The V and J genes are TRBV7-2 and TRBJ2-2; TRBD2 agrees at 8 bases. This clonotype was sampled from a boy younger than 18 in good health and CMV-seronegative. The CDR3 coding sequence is TGTGCCAGCAGGCCAATAGCGGGATGGGGCGGGGAGCTGTTTTTT. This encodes CASRPIAGWGGELFF.